These T cell receptor beta chains were read from a single sample in a study of blood T cells in healthy people across ages. TCRdb reprocessed the 5' RACE reads via MiXCR and lists one record per CDR3 protein. Found here are some 1.5 million distinct CDR3 sequences, under 55% of them singletons; the top ten hold more than 4%. What was sequenced was blood. All receptors derive from a young woman in good health. Each CDR3 is given with its conserved first and last residue. Fields, in order: J gene, clone size, V gene, D gene, CDR3 length, CDR3 protein, CDR3 DNA. The D gene is left open where the match is weak. For some rows the clone size is stated as once, few or many, or as a class when expanded; others skip it.

J: TRBJ2-7
size: few
V: TRBV4-3
D: TRBD1
length: 16
CDR3: CASSFSTRDRSYEQYF
DNA: TGCGCCAGCAGCTTTTCCACCCGGGACAGATCCTACGAGCAGTACTTC

J: TRBJ2-2
size: NA
V: TRBV4-1
D: TRBD2
length: 18
CDR3: CASSQLPLAGGLTGELFF
DNA: TGCGCCAGCAGCCAACTCCCACTAGCGGGGGGTTTAACCGGGGAGCTGTTTTTT

J: TRBJ2-7
size: many
V: TRBV5-1
D: TRBD2
length: 14
CDR3: CASSLSGGLEEQYF
DNA: TGCGCCAGCAGCTTAAGCGGGGGACTAGAAGAGCAGTACTTC

J: TRBJ2-2
size: few
V: TRBV18
D: NA
length: 14
CDR3: CASSPGTITGELFF
DNA: TGTGCCAGCTCACCCGGGACAATTACCGGGGAGCTGTTTTTT

J: TRBJ2-7
size: few
V: TRBV7-9
D: TRBD1
length: 15
CDR3: CASSQDRGRIDEQYF
DNA: TGTGCCAGCAGCCAGGACAGGGGGCGCATCGACGAGCAGTACTTC

J: TRBJ1-1
size: NA
V: TRBV20-1
D: TRBD1
length: 13
CDR3: CSARGQMGAEAFF
DNA: TGCAGTGCTAGGGGACAGATGGGGGCTGAAGCTTTCTTT

J: TRBJ1-4
size: few
V: TRBV2
D: NA
length: 14
CDR3: CASRVLWTDEKLFF
DNA: TGTGCCAGCAGAGTATTATGGACAGATGAAAAACTGTTTTTT

J: TRBJ2-1
size: NA
V: TRBV6-2/TRBV6-3
D: TRBD2
length: 11
CDR3: CASRSGVEQFF
DNA: TGTGCCAGCAGAAGCGGGGTAGAGCAGTTCTTC

J: TRBJ2-2
size: NA
V: TRBV2
D: NA
length: 14
CDR3: CASSAQTATGELFF
DNA: TGTGCCAGCAGTGCCCAGACTGCGACCGGGGAGCTGTTTTTT

J: TRBJ2-1
size: NA
V: TRBV10-3
D: TRBD2
length: 16
CDR3: CAIPAREGTENNEQFF
DNA: TGTGCCATCCCCGCCCGGGAGGGCACAGAGAACAATGAGCAGTTCTTC

J: TRBJ2-7
size: NA
V: TRBV4-3
D: TRBD2
length: 14
CDR3: CASSQGTSSDEQYF
DNA: TGCGCCAGCAGCCAAGGGACTAGTTCCGACGAGCAGTACTTC

J: TRBJ1-4
size: NA
V: TRBV4-1
D: TRBD1
length: 16
CDR3: CASNHPWDRVREKLFF
DNA: TGCGCCAGCAACCACCCGTGGGACAGGGTTCGTGAAAAACTGTTTTTT

J: TRBJ2-2
size: NA
V: TRBV24-1
D: TRBD1
length: 16
CDR3: CATSDTGTGQTGELFF
DNA: TGTGCCACCAGTGACACCGGGACAGGGCAAACCGGGGAGCTGTTTTTT

J: TRBJ2-7
size: NA
V: TRBV7-2
D: TRBD2
length: 15
CDR3: CASREFAGGPNEQYF
DNA: TGTGCCAGCAGGGAGTTTGCGGGGGGCCCCAATGAGCAGTACTTC

J: TRBJ2-1
size: NA
V: TRBV7-2
D: TRBD2
length: 16
CDR3: CASSLAPSGGANEQFF
DNA: TGTGCCAGCAGCTTAGCGCCGAGCGGGGGGGCCAATGAGCAGTTCTTC

J: TRBJ1-2
size: NA
V: TRBV20-1
D: TRBD1
length: 13
CDR3: CSAERTGGHGYTF
DNA: TGCAGTGCTGAGCGGACAGGGGGCCATGGCTACACCTTC

J: TRBJ2-5
size: NA
V: TRBV20-1
D: NA
length: 16
CDR3: CSASRAGDWYQETQYF
DNA: TGCAGTGCTAGCCGGGCAGGCGATTGGTACCAAGAGACCCAGTACTTC

J: TRBJ2-1
size: NA
V: TRBV5-5
D: NA
length: 13
CDR3: CASSIPGGETQFF
DNA: TGTGCCAGCAGCATCCCCGGTGGAGAGACCCAGTTCTTC

J: TRBJ1-2
size: once
V: TRBV6-2/TRBV6-3
D: NA
length: 14
CDR3: CVSRPPQVLYGYTF
DNA: TGTGTCAGCAGGCCGCCGCAGGTTCTTTATGGCTACACCTTC

J: TRBJ2-5
size: many
V: TRBV9
D: NA
length: 13
CDR3: CASSVVPQETQYF
DNA: TGTGCCAGCAGCGTAGTCCCTCAAGAGACCCAGTACTTC

J: TRBJ2-5
size: NA
V: TRBV20-1
D: NA
length: 12
CDR3: CSARIIQETQYF
DNA: TGCAGTGCTAGAATCATCCAAGAGACCCAGTACTTC

J: TRBJ1-2
size: NA
V: TRBV27
D: NA
length: 17
CDR3: CASSLSKKPGLNYGYTF
DNA: TGTGCCAGCAGTTTATCTAAGAAACCGGGACTAAACTATGGCTACACCTTC

J: TRBJ1-6
size: NA
V: TRBV27
D: NA
length: 15
CDR3: CASSLMGGAYSPLHF
DNA: TGTGCCAGCAGTTTAATGGGGGGAGCCTATTCACCCCTCCACTTT

J: TRBJ2-1
size: many
V: TRBV4-1
D: TRBD2
length: 15
CDR3: CASSQVSGGATEQFF
DNA: TGCGCCAGCAGCCAAGTTAGCGGGGGGGCCACTGAGCAGTTCTTC

J: TRBJ2-7
size: few
V: TRBV7-9
D: NA
length: 15
CDR3: CASSFRRGSYNEQYF
DNA: TGTGCCAGCAGCTTCAGACGGGGCTCCTACAATGAGCAGTACTTC

J: TRBJ2-7
size: NA
V: TRBV20-1
D: TRBD2
length: 15
CDR3: CSARGELGLVYEQYF
DNA: TGCAGTGCTAGGGGGGAACTAGGACTAGTCTACGAGCAGTACTTC

J: TRBJ2-5
size: NA
V: TRBV20-1
D: TRBD1
length: 14
CDR3: CSAYPGQGSETQYF
DNA: TGCAGTGCTTATCCGGGACAGGGATCCGAGACCCAGTACTTC

J: TRBJ2-2
size: NA
V: TRBV7-8
D: NA
length: 15
CDR3: CASSRNEGSDRELFF
DNA: TGTGCCAGCAGCCGTAATGAGGGTTCGGACCGGGAGCTGTTTTTT

J: TRBJ2-1
size: few
V: TRBV25-1
D: TRBD2
length: 16
CDR3: CASSELKRGGVDEQFF
DNA: TGTGCCAGCAGTGAACTCAAGCGGGGGGGTGTGGATGAGCAGTTCTTC